These 21 T cell receptor beta chains came from one sample sequenced in a study of shared clonotypes between healthy human individuals. Assay used: immunoSEQ multiplex PCR; TCRdb lists only in-frame clones, some missing. The sample carries fewer than 600,000 clones, roughly 80% recorded once. The source material was PBMCs. These receptors came from a woman aged 35 to 49 in good health. Some clones in this sample may be carry-over from other donors' samples.

This clone was seen just once. This chain's CDR3 is CASTAIVVTDTQYF. The CDR3 coding sequence is TGTGCCAGCACCGCTATAGTGGTGACAGATACGCAGTATTTT. The chain combines TRBV7-9 with TRBJ2-3, with D hard to call. V was pared by 7 bases and J by 3 bases, with 14 bases between. The CDR3 is made up of 14 amino acids. CDR1 and CDR2 from the germline V gene are SEHNR and FQNEAQ (reference sequence).

This chain uses TRBV18 with TRBJ2-3; TRBD2 agrees at 11 bases. V lost 4 bases and J lost 6; bases outside the gene matches: 9. This CDR3 has 16 amino acids. Germline CDR1 KGHSH, CDR2 LQKENI. CDR3 in DNA: TGTGCCAGCTCACTTGGGACTAGCGGAGCGGGGGATACGCAGTATTTT. This sequence encodes CASSLGTSGAGDTQYF.

This chain links TRBV5-1 with TRBJ2-7; 9 bases line up with TRBD2. CDR3 size: 13 residues. CDR1 SGHRS and CDR2 YFSETQ come from the germline V gene. Trimming removed 5 bases from V and 3 bases from J; junction bases left unmatched: 3. This CDR3 is CASRALAGYEQYF. As DNA, the CDR3 is TGCGCCAGCAGGGCACTAGCGGGCTACGAGCAGTACTTC.

The chain uses TRBV30 and TRBJ1-1; 8 positions match TRBD1. J lost 0 bases, V lost 2 bases, and 2 bases had no gene match. Germline loops: CDR1 GTSNPN, CDR2 SVGIG (reference sequence). This CDR3 region has 14 residues. CDR3 in DNA: TGTGCCTGGAGTACAGGGGGAATGAACACTGAAGCTTTCTTT. Translating it yields CAWSTGGMNTEAFF.

This clone was counted a single time. CDR3 coding DNA: TGTGCCAGCAGTCACGAGAAGCAGTTCTTC. This encodes CASSHEKQFF. This chain connects TRBV6-6 to TRBJ2-1; D not certain. The V and J ends lost 5 bases and 11 bases respectively, with 7 bases between them. Per germline, CDR1 MNHNY and CDR2 SVGAGI (reference sequence). There are 10 residues in the CDR3.

V is TRBV7-8 and J is TRBJ2-1; 14 nucleotides line up with TRBD2. The V segment lost 1 base and the J segment 9 bases; nucleotides outside the gene matches: 2. The germline V gene has CDR1 SGHVS and CDR2 FQNEAQ. The CDR3 consists of 15 residues. The CDR3 nucleotides read TGTGCCAGCAGCTTAGGGACTAGCGGGAGGTCTGAGCAGTTCTTC. Protein sequence: CASSLGTSGRSEQFF.

The rearrangement joins TRBV27 to TRBJ1-1; D not certain. Trimming took off 2 bases at V and 1 base at J, with 11 bases between the two ends. CDR3 length equals 15 residues. CDR1 and CDR2 from the germline V gene are MNHEY and SMNVEV (reference sequence). CDR3 residues: CASSLDSAQNTEAFF. CDR3 nucleotides: TGTGCCAGCAGTTTAGACTCAGCGCAGAACACTGAAGCTTTCTTT.

The V call is TRBV9, the J call TRBJ2-2, with 7 bases identical to TRBD2. Per the germline V gene, CDR1 is SGDLS and CDR2 is YYNGEE. The ends lost 2 bases at V and 3 bases at J; junction bases unmatched: 10. The CDR3 spans 17 residues. The CDR3 sequence: CASSVLGGSWDTGELFF. CDR3 DNA: TGTGCCAGCAGCGTGCTGGGGGGGAGTTGGGACACCGGGGAGCTGTTTTTT.

The chain is built from TRBV11-2 and TRBJ1-5; D unresolved. V was trimmed by 0 bases and J by 7 bases, leaving 13 bases between them. The CDR3 has 15 amino acids. The germline V gene has CDR1 SGHAT and CDR2 FQNNGV. The DNA of the CDR3 is TGTGCCAGCAGCTTAGAGTCCGGGAAGGGACAGCCCCAGCATTTT. It yields the protein CASSLESGKGQPQHF. Full variable domain (rest looked up from reference TRBV11-2 and TRBJ1-5): EAGVAQSPRYKIIEKRQSVAFWCNPISGHATLYWYQQILGQGPKLLIQFQNNGVVDDSQLPKDRFSAERLKGVDSTLKIQPAKLEDSAVYLCASSLESGKGQPQHFGDGTRLSIL.

This clone was detected only once. This chain joins TRBV19 and TRBJ1-1; D call uncertain. Germline CDR1 is LNHDA and CDR2 is SQIVND (reference sequence). The V end lost 4 bases, the J end lost 3 bases, and 9 bases lay between the germline ends. The CDR3 is 13 residues long. CDR3 amino acids: CASSTSADTEAFF. In DNA, the CDR3 is TGTGCCAGTAGTACCTCGGCAGACACTGAAGCTTTCTTT.

V gene TRBV6-4 combines with J gene TRBJ1-2, with TRBD1 matching 9 bases. Losses at the gene ends were 6 bases for V and 6 bases for J; bases not matched to a gene: 5. Germline V gene data show CDR1 as MRHNA and CDR2 as SNTAGT. This CDR3 contains 13 residues. This CDR3 reads CASRAQGAHGYTF. For the CDR3, the DNA is TGTGCCAGCAGAGCACAGGGGGCTCATGGCTACACCTTC.

Worth noting for this clone: This sequence is one base from a far larger clone and is likely a read error. The chain links TRBV9 to TRBJ1-1; D may be TRBD1 (6 bases). Germline CDR1 and CDR2: SGDLS and YYNGEE. This CDR3 has 14 residues. CDR3 bases: TGTGCCAGCAGCGGCGGTGTGACAGGTGGGGAAGCTTCCTTT. Encoded protein: CASSGGVTGGEASF.

V and J are TRBV19 and TRBJ1-1; possibly TRBD1 for D (6 bases). The V end was cut by 5 bases, the J end by 1 base, with 8 bases between. CDR1 is LNHDA and CDR2 is SQIVND in the germline V gene (reference sequence). This CDR3 is built from 13 residues. CDR3 in amino acids: CASSGGWNTEAFF. The CDR3 DNA follows: TGTGCCAGTAGTGGGGGCTGGAACACTGAAGCTTTCTTT.

This chain joins TRBV7-9 and TRBJ2-2, with 8 bases fitting TRBD2. The germline V gene has CDR1 SEHNR and CDR2 FQNEAQ (reference sequence). The CDR3 extends over 15 amino acids. V was pared by 5 bases and J by 2 bases, with 4 bases of the junction left unmatched. The CDR3 DNA reads as TGTGCCAGCAGCCTTAGCGGGACAAACACCGGGGAGCTGTTTTTT. This translates into CASSLSGTNTGELFF. The variable domain in full, with the rest retrieved from reference TRBV7-9 and TRBJ2-2, is DTGVSQNPRHKITKRGQNVTFRCDPISEHNRLYWYRQTLGQGPEFLTYFQNEAQLEKSRLLSDRFSAERPKGSFSTLEIQRTEQGDSAMYLCASSLSGTNTGELFFGEGSRLTVL.

On this clone itself: The identical CDR3 is also encoded by other nucleotide sequences in the sample. The chain combines TRBV7-2 with TRBJ1-5; unclear D gene. Trimming took 2 bases from V and 4 from J, leaving 6 bases between them. CDR1 is SGHTA and CDR2 is FQGNSA in the germline V gene. This CDR3 region has 13 residues. In nucleotides, the CDR3 is TGTGCCAGCAGCTTACGTGGAAATCAGCCCCAGCATTTT. Translated: CASSLRGNQPQHF.

About this clone: Different DNA sequences within this sample yield the same CDR3. The rearrangement uses TRBV18 and TRBJ1-5; D may be TRBD1 (5 bases). Germline V gene sequence: CDR1 KGHSH, CDR2 LQKENI. CDR3 length: 13 residues. Between the trimmed V and J ends, which lost 6 bases and 4 bases, there was a span of 10 bases. CDR3 region: CASSPDSNQPQHF. For the CDR3, the DNA is TGTGCCAGCTCGCCTGACAGTAATCAGCCCCAGCATTTT. The full variable domain, rest sourced from reference TRBV18 and TRBJ1-5, is NAGVMQNPRHLVRRRGQEARLRCSPMKGHSHVYWYRQLPEEGLKFMVYLQKENIIDESGMPKERFSAEFPKEGPSILRIQQVVRGDSAAYFCASSPDSNQPQHFGDGTRLSIL.

V usage is TRBV27 and J usage is TRBJ2-6; 9 bases line up with TRBD1. The J segment lost 4 bases and the V segment lost 5 bases, leaving 9 bases of the junction unmatched. Germline assignment: CDR1 MNHEY and CDR2 SMNVEV (reference sequence). The CDR3 has 17 amino acids. For the CDR3, the DNA is TGTGCCAGCAGTAACCTCGGGACAGGGAGGGGGGCCAACGTCCTGACTTTC. Amino acids: CASSNLGTGRGANVLTF.

This chain uses TRBV27 with TRBJ2-1, with D unclear. Germline V gene data show CDR1 as MNHEY and CDR2 as SMNVEV (reference sequence). Trimming took 4 bases from V and 9 from J, leaving 13 bases between them. The CDR3 covers 13 residues. The DNA of the CDR3 is TGTGCCAGCAGTTCCCGGGCCTCGGCTGAGCAGTTCTTC. Residues: CASSSRASAEQFF.

The gene calls are TRBV5-4 and TRBJ1-1; tentative D call: TRBD1 (5 bases). The V end was cut by 6 bases, the J end by 0 bases, with 21 bases between. CDR1 and CDR2 (germline): SGHNT, YYREEE (reference sequence). The CDR3 runs to 17 residues. CDR3 nucleotide sequence: TGTGCCAGCATCTCAGCCCCTACGGGGGTTATGAACACTGAAGCTTTCTTT. Translation gives CASISAPTGVMNTEAFF.

Many counts were recorded for this clone. Other nucleotide sequences from this sample produce the same CDR3. The V and J genes are TRBV5-1 and TRBJ2-7, with 13 bases lining up with TRBD2. Germline V CDR1 and CDR2: SGHRS, YFSETQ. The CDR3 is 16 amino acids. The V and J ends lost 4 bases and 2 bases, in that order; junction bases with no gene match: 6. In nucleotides, the CDR3 is TGCGCCAGCAGCCCCGGACTAGCGGGGGTGGCCTACGAGCAGTACTTC. This translates into CASSPGLAGVAYEQYF.

Points on this clone: It is likely a read error: a sequence one base away is far more abundant. The rearrangement links TRBV30 to TRBJ2-5; D unresolved. The J call may be in error: the DNA end matches TRBJ2-7 better. The CDR3 totals 12 residues. CDR1 is GTSNPN and CDR2 is SVGIG in the germline V gene (reference sequence). CDR3: CAWPQDRYEQYF. The DNA of the CDR3 is TGTGCCTGGCCGCAGGACCGCTACGAGCAGTACTTC.